The T cell receptor (beta chain) described here comes from a study of blood T cell repertoires in COVID-19. Study-wide context: Samples came from the United States, Italy and Spain, spanning acute and convalescent COVID-19. T cells, B-cell-depleted T cells, or PBMCs provided the cDNA or gDNA that served as material.

Per the study methods: Reference gene primer amplification in the assay estimated nucleated cell counts. Sequencing was performed with immunoSEQ multiplex PCR; in TCRdb, only in-frame clones are kept and a portion is missing. The V and J calls and clone size come from that table; D and trimming were worked out from the DNA. The repertoire holds around 150,000 clones, with roughly 87% as singletons. Germline V gives CDR1 MGHDK, CDR2 SYGVNS. Trimming removed 6 bases at V and 5 bases at J, with 13 bases between. The CDR3 runs 14 residues. The sample was peripheral blood. This sequence was found in a woman aged 55-70 years with active or convalescent COVID-19. This sequence joins TRBV25-1 and TRBJ2-2; D may be TRBD1 (6 bases). The CDR3 loop reads CASSGKQGTGELFF. The CDR3 DNA sequence: TGTGCCAGCAGCGGAAAACAGGGTACCGGGGAGCTGTTTTTT.